Shown below are 15 T cell receptor beta chains from a single sample sequenced in a study of cytomegalovirus exposure and HLA in healthy donors. Assay used: immunoSEQ multiplex PCR; TCRdb lists only in-frame clones, some missing. The sample comprises about 160,000 clones, about 90% of which are singletons, and 10% to 13% rests with the top ten. The sequencing sample was made of PBMCs. The receptor set was obtained from a woman between 18 and 29 years old in good health and CMV-seropositive.

The rearrangement links TRBV7-6 to TRBJ2-6; the D gene is possibly TRBD2 (6 bases). CDR3 length: 18 amino acids. Germline-derived CDR1 and CDR2 are SGHVS and FNYEAQ. Trimming pared 2 bases from V and 0 bases from J, leaving 14 bases between. CDR3 DNA sequence: TGTGCCAGCAGCTTATATCGGCGGGAAACCTCTGGGGCCAACGTCCTGACTTTC. Its protein product is CASSLYRRETSGANVLTF.

Only one count was recorded for this clone. The chain links TRBV28 to TRBJ2-2; no clear D. Between the trimmed V and J ends, which lost 5 bases and 6 bases, there was a span of 10 bases. The CDR3 totals 13 residues. The germline CDR1 and CDR2 sequences are MDHEN and SYDVKM. The CDR3 DNA reads as TGTGCCAGCAGTCTGAGGTTTTCCGGGGAGCTGTTTTTT. Amino acids: CASSLRFSGELFF. The variable domain in full, with the rest retrieved from reference TRBV28 and TRBJ2-2, is DVKVTQSSRYLVKRTGEKVFLECVQDMDHENMFWYRQDPGLGLRLIYFSYDVKMKEKGDIPEGYSVSREKKERFSLILESASTNQTSMYLCASSLRFSGELFFGEGSRLTVL.

The rearrangement links TRBV25-1 to TRBJ2-3, with 8 bases matching TRBD2. The germline CDR1 and CDR2 sequences are MGHDK and SYGVNS. V trimming: 3 bases; J trimming: 3 bases; junction bases outside the gene matches: 14. The CDR3 is 18 amino acids. CDR3 nucleotides: TGTGCCAGCAGTGACCCGACATACGGGACTAGATCTACAGATACGCAGTATTTT. This codes for CASSDPTYGTRSTDTQYF.

This chain links TRBV5-8 with TRBJ2-3; 14 bases fit TRBD2. Germline-derived CDR1 and CDR2 are SGHTS and YDEGEE. V lost 3 bases to trimming and J lost 6 bases; unmatched junction nucleotides: 15. The CDR3 length is 19 residues. In nucleotides, the CDR3 is TGTGCCAGCAGCTCCTATGGACTAGCGGGAGGCCACCCCCCCGATACGCAGTATTTT. Translation: CASSSYGLAGGHPPDTQYF.

This clone was counted a single time. The chain combines TRBV4-1 with TRBJ2-7, with 7 positions matching TRBD2. V trimming: 8 bases; J trimming: 7 bases; junction bases outside the gene matches: 14. Looked up from germline, CDR1 is MGHRA and CDR2 is YSYEKL. The CDR3 loop spans 14 amino acids. Here the CDR3 DNA reads TGCGCCAGCTCCGGGGGGTACTCTTCGGGGGAGCAGTACTTC. Protein sequence: CASSGGYSSGEQYF.

In its sample, this clone was seen once. This chain links TRBV5-6 with TRBJ2-2; D gene unclear. In germline, CDR1 is SGHDT, CDR2 YYEEEE. The V end lost 2 bases, the J end lost 2 bases, and 10 bases lay between the germline ends. The CDR3 consists of 15 residues. The CDR3 loop is CASSFGLTNTGELFF. The CDR3 region has the DNA TGTGCCAGCAGCTTCGGTCTAACCAACACCGGGGAGCTGTTTTTT.

This chain joins TRBV7-2 and TRBJ1-4, with TRBD1 identical over 11 bases. The CDR3 extends over 16 amino acids. The V gene end was trimmed by 5 bases and the J gene end by 7 bases; junction bases not matched to a gene: 9. CDR1 and CDR2 from the germline V gene are SGHTA and FQGNSA. The CDR3: CASSQDRGLEVEKLFF. In nucleotides, the CDR3 is TGTGCCAGCAGCCAGGACAGGGGGCTCGAAGTTGAAAAACTGTTTTTT.

This chain links TRBV10-2 with TRBJ1-2; the D is unclear. V shed 8 bases and J shed 4 bases, with 11 bases lying between them. The CDR3 has 12 amino acids. Germline CDR1 WSHSY, CDR2 SAAADI. CDR3 amino acids: CASSPGGYGYTF. The CDR3 DNA follows: TGCGCCAGCTCCCCCGGTGGCTATGGCTACACCTTC.

The CDR3 sequence is CASSVTVTYEQYF. The DNA of the CDR3 is TGTGCCAGCAGTGTCACGGTAACCTACGAGCAGTACTTC. The V call is TRBV2, the J call TRBJ2-7; no clear D. The CDR3 covers 13 residues. Germline CDR1 reads SNHLY; CDR2 reads FYNNEI. With 4 bases removed from V and 2 bases from J, the gap between germline ends came to 9 bases.

The V and J genes are TRBV7-8 and TRBJ1-5; weak D call: TRBD1 (5 bases). The CDR3 runs 16 residues. CDR1 is SGHVS and CDR2 is FQNEAQ in the germline V gene. Trimming took 1 base from V and 4 from J, leaving 14 bases between them. The CDR3 protein is CASSLGSGGGNQPQHF. The CDR3 nucleotides are TGTGCCAGCAGCTTAGGTTCCGGGGGGGGGAATCAGCCCCAGCATTTT.

The chain joins TRBV30 to TRBJ1-1; no reliable D call. In germline, CDR1 is GTSNPN, CDR2 SVGIG (reference sequence). The V gene lost 1 base and the J gene lost 2 bases, with 14 bases spanning the gap. CDR3 length equals 15 residues. CDR3 nucleotide sequence: TGTGCCTGGAGTGCCAACCGAGGCCTTAACACTGAAGCTTTCTTT. Its translation: CAWSANRGLNTEAFF.

This rearrangement joins TRBV4-2 to TRBJ2-1, with 9 nucleotides matching TRBD2. The V segment lost 0 bases and the J segment 4 bases; nucleotides outside the gene matches: 4. This CDR3 comprises 16 residues. Germline loops: CDR1 LGHNA, CDR2 YNFKEQ. The CDR3 loop reads CASSQEAAGGYNEQFF. The DNA of the CDR3 is TGTGCCAGCAGCCAAGAAGCCGCGGGAGGGTACAATGAGCAGTTCTTC.

The chain uses TRBV11-3 and TRBJ2-3, with 7 nucleotides matching TRBD2. With V trimmed by 3 bases and J by 2 bases, 5 bases remained unmatched. Per the germline V gene, CDR1 is SGHNT and CDR2 is YENEEA. The CDR3 runs 15 residues. CDR3 DNA sequence: TGTGCCAGCAGCTTTCAAGCGGGGACCACAGATACGCAGTATTTT. It specifies CASSFQAGTTDTQYF.

The V gene is TRBV28, the J gene TRBJ2-1, with a tentative D call TRBD1 (6 bases). Germline loops: CDR1 MDHEN, CDR2 SYDVKM. With 9 bases removed from V and 4 bases from J, the gap between germline ends came to 13 bases. The CDR3 has 13 residues. The CDR3 sequence is CASGQTIYNEQFF. As DNA, the CDR3 is TGTGCCAGTGGACAGACTATTTACAATGAGCAGTTCTTC.

This chain links TRBV7-2 with TRBJ2-5, with TRBD1 matching 7 bases. The V gene end was trimmed by 5 bases and the J gene end by 7 bases; junction bases not matched to a gene: 7. Germline assignment: CDR1 SGHTA and CDR2 FQGNSA. The CDR3 has 13 residues. DNA of the CDR3: TGTGCCAGCAGCCCAAGGACAGGCGGGACCCAGTACTTC. Encoded protein: CASSPRTGGTQYF.